The 23 T cell receptor beta chains given below trace back to one sample, sequenced in a study of blood T cells in healthy people across ages (dated by TCRdb to the mid-2010s). The method was 5' RACE. The listed sequencing device is Illumina HiSeq 2500. A second PCR of about 6 to 12 cycles was run with a J-beta primer mix and a sample-barcoded 5' primer. The public reads were run again by TCRdb, first through fastp at Q25 and then through MiXCR, and only productive beta chains were kept. Merged by CDR3 protein, the rows form single entries marked with the most common genes and DNA. The sample table lists about a million distinct CDR3 sequences, around 46% of them with a count of one. The ten largest make up around 15% of the sample. Sequencing input: blood. The source of these receptors is a young man in good health.

The chain is built from TRBV6-2 or TRBV6-3 and TRBJ2-7; no firm D call. The CDR3 sequence is 13 residues long. Germline V gene lookup returns CDR1 MNHEY and CDR2 SVGEGT. V dropped 1 base and J dropped 5 bases, with 9 bases sitting between them. The CDR3 sequence is CASSYYGFDEQYF. In DNA, the CDR3 is TGTGCCAGCAGTTACTATGGGTTCGACGAGCAGTACTTC.

A word on this clonotype: The junction and the germline gene differ at one end; a read error may be behind it. This sequence joins TRBV7-2 and TRBJ1-1; no firm D call. From germline, CDR1 is SGHTA and CDR2 FQGNSA. The CDR3 is 14 residues long. The CDR3 bases are TGTGCCGGCAGCTTTAAAACGGTGGGCACTGAAGCTTTCTTT. Translation: CAGSFKTVGTEAFF. Looking up the rest from reference TRBV7-2 and TRBJ1-1 gives the full variable domain: GAGVSQSPSNKVTEKGKDVELRCDPISGHTALYWYRQSLGQGLEFLIYFQGNSAPDKSGLPSDRFSAERTGGSVSTLTIQRTQQEDSAVYLCAGSFKTVGTEAFFGQGTRLTVV.

This chain joins TRBV12-3 or TRBV12-4 and TRBJ2-7; D possibly corresponds to TRBD1 (5 bases). CDR3 length: 14 amino acids. With 2 bases removed from V and 3 bases from J, the gap between germline ends came to 11 bases. The CDR3 sequence is CASSLLGAYYEQYF. The CDR3 DNA follows: TGTGCCAGCAGTTTACTAGGGGCCTACTACGAGCAGTACTTC.

The chain carries TRBV5-1 and TRBJ2-3; 8 bases agree with TRBD1. This CDR3 is built from 15 residues. Germline V gene data show CDR1 as SGHRS and CDR2 as YFSETQ. Trimming at V came to 2 bases and at J to 4 bases, leaving 6 bases not matched to a gene. The chain's CDR3 is CASSLPGGMSDTQYF. The CDR3 nucleotides are TGCGCCAGCAGCTTACCAGGGGGCATGTCAGATACGCAGTATTTT.

J is TRBJ1-1 and V is TRBV2; 10 bases agree with TRBD1. Per germline, CDR1 SNHLY and CDR2 FYNNEI. This CDR3 spans 14 amino acids. With 3 bases clipped from V and 4 bases from J, the junction kept 2 bases outside the gene matches. DNA of the CDR3: TGTGCCAGCAGTGACCGGACAGGGGGCACTGAAGCTTTCTTT. This codes for CASSDRTGGTEAFF. Combining the CDR3 with reference TRBV2 and TRBJ1-1 gives the whole variable domain EPEVTQTPSHQVTQMGQEVILRCVPISNHLYFYWYRQILGQKVEFLVSFYNNEISEKSEIFDDQFSVERPDGSNFTLKIRSTKLEDSAMYFCASSDRTGGTEAFFGQGTRLTVV.

This clonotype was seen only a few times. The CDR3 region is CSAPTQGPGYTF. The CDR3 DNA follows: TGCAGTGCGCCAACCCAGGGGCCTGGCTACACCTTC. J is TRBJ1-2 and V is TRBV20-1, with a weak D call TRBD1 (6 bases). V was pared by 6 bases and J by 7 bases, with 15 bases between. The CDR3 sequence is 12 residues long. Germline CDR1 reads DFQATT; CDR2 reads SNEGSKA (reference sequence).

This clonotype has only a few counts. V and J are TRBV6-5 and TRBJ2-1; D not certain. Between the trimmed V and J ends, which lost 0 bases and 5 bases, there was a span of 5 bases. The CDR3 is 13 amino acids. Germline V CDR1 and CDR2: MNHEY, SVGAGI. CDR3 bases: TGTGCCAGCAGTTACTCAGAGAACAATGAGCAGTTCTTC. This encodes CASSYSENNEQFF.

J is TRBJ1-6 and V is TRBV12-3 or TRBV12-4; D is perhaps TRBD1 (5 bases). The CDR3 runs 14 residues. The ends were cut back, 5 bases at V and 6 bases at J, with 11 bases in the middle. Here the CDR3 reads CASSQTARNSPLHF. As DNA, the CDR3 is TGTGCCAGCAGTCAGACAGCCCGTAATTCACCCCTCCACTTT.

Notes on this clonotype: Since a much larger clone is just one base distant, this may be a read error. J is TRBJ2-7 and V is TRBV7-2; weak D call: TRBD2 (5 bases). Germline V gene sequence: CDR1 SGHTA, CDR2 FQGNSA. The V end lost 0 bases, the J end lost 6 bases, and 12 bases lay between the germline ends. The CDR3 consists of 14 residues. The CDR3 loop is CASSLAGDYCEQYF. The CDR3 nucleotides are TGTGCCAGCAGCTTAGCGGGAGACTACTGCGAGCAGTACTTC.

There are a few counts of this clonotype. The gene calls are TRBV12-3 or TRBV12-4 and TRBJ1-2; D is unclear. Trimming took off 3 bases at V and 6 bases at J, with 14 bases between the two ends. The CDR3 contains 14 residues. CDR3 DNA: TGTGCCAGCAGTTTGCGGAGGGTATCCCATGGCTACACCTTC. Its protein is CASSLRRVSHGYTF.

A word on this clonotype: Sequence at one end of the junction differs from germline and may be a read error. This chain uses TRBV7-2 with TRBJ2-1, with D uncertain. The CDR3 is made up of 13 amino acids. The germline gives CDR1 SGHTA, CDR2 FQGNSA. DNA of the CDR3: TGTGCCAGCAGCACTCGCTCCTACAATGAGCGGTTCTTC. Translating it yields CASSTRSYNERFF.

To note about this clonotype: This clone may be a read error of a much larger clone one base away. In nucleotides, the CDR3 is TGTACCAGCAGCTTAGCTACTGACAAAAACATTCAGTACTTC. Encoded protein: CTSSLATDKNIQYF. The J gene is TRBJ2-4, the V gene TRBV7-2; D call uncertain. The V and J ends lost 0 bases and 3 bases respectively, with 6 bases between them. The germline gives CDR1 SGHTA, CDR2 FQGNSA. The CDR3 runs to 14 residues.

This clonotype was detected a few times. V and J are TRBV20-1 and TRBJ2-7; 11 nucleotides agree with TRBD2. The CDR3 extends over 16 amino acids. Germline V lookup: CDR1 DFQATT, CDR2 SNEGSKA (reference sequence). After removal of 0 bases from V and 8 bases from J, the junction contained 12 bases not matched to a gene. The DNA of the CDR3 is TGCAGTGCTAGAGATCCCCTAGCGGGGGGTCCCTATCAGCAGTACTTC. It is translated as CSARDPLAGGPYQQYF.

The chain recombines TRBV7-2 with TRBJ1-4; the D gene is possibly TRBD1 (6 bases). V was cut by 5 bases and J by 5 bases, with 9 bases left in between. This CDR3 contains 13 residues. Germline CDR1 is SGHTA and CDR2 is FQGNSA. The CDR3 DNA reads TGTGCCAGCAGCCGAGACAGGAATGAAAAACTGTTTTTT. This gives the protein CASSRDRNEKLFF.

About this clonotype itself: The junction and the germline gene differ at one end; a read error may be behind it. The J gene is TRBJ2-3, the V gene TRBV9, with 9 positions matching TRBD2. Germline loops: CDR1 SGDLS, CDR2 YYNGEE. The CDR3 covers 16 residues. CDR3 coding DNA: TGTGCCAGCAGCGTAGGAGCGGGGGGTCGCACAGAGACGCAGTATTTT. Its translation: CASSVGAGGRTETQYF.

This clonotype has just a few counts. This chain connects TRBV20-1 to TRBJ1-2, with a possible D match to TRBD1 (6 bases). The V and J ends lost 1 base and 3 bases respectively, with 9 bases between them. The CDR3 contains 13 residues. The V gene's germline CDR1 is DFQATT and CDR2 SNEGSKA (reference sequence). CDR3 bases: TGCAGTGCTAGAGCGGCAGGGGACTATGGCTACACCTTC. Translation: CSARAAGDYGYTF.

J is TRBJ2-1 and V is TRBV12-3 or TRBV12-4; possible D gene TRBD2, 6 bases. This CDR3 contains 12 residues. V was shortened by 3 bases and J by 8 bases, with 8 bases between the two germline ends. The CDR3 loop reads CASSFPSDEQFF. CDR3 DNA: TGTGCCAGCAGTTTCCCTAGCGATGAGCAGTTCTTC.

The chain links TRBV11-2 to TRBJ2-5; tentatively, D is TRBD1 (6 bases). TRBJ2-7 matches the DNA end more closely, so the J call is doubtful. The germline CDR1 and CDR2 sequences are SGHAT and FQNNGV. The CDR3 extends over 14 amino acids. The chain's CDR3 is CASSITGPRGEQYF. CDR3 bases: TGTGCCAGCAGCATCACAGGGCCTCGGGGCGAGCAGTACTTC.

The chain links TRBV10-3 to TRBJ2-4; D gene ambiguous. Judging by the DNA end, TRBJ2-7 fits better; the J call may be wrong. The CDR3 runs 13 residues. Germline CDR1 ENHRY, CDR2 SYGVKD. This CDR3 reads CAISESAGPEQYF. In DNA, the CDR3 is TGTGCCATCAGTGAGTCGGCAGGTCCCGAGCAGTACTTC.

This clonotype was observed a few times. V and J are TRBV7-8 and TRBJ2-3, with 10 bases identical to TRBD2. This CDR3 comprises 16 residues. CDR1 SGHVS and CDR2 FQNEAQ come from the germline V gene. Trimming removed 5 bases from V and 2 bases from J; junction bases left unmatched: 7. The CDR3 is CASSPRTSGYTDTQYF. The DNA of the CDR3 is TGTGCCAGCAGCCCCCGGACTAGCGGATACACAGATACGCAGTATTTT.

This clonotype was counted a few times. The chain has TRBV5-1 and TRBJ1-1; weak D call: TRBD1 (6 bases). CDR1 and CDR2 (germline): SGHRS, YFSETQ. This CDR3 has 18 residues. V gave up 5 bases and J gave up 5 bases, with 28 bases separating them. This CDR3 reads CASRSGVGGLRGGTEAFF. The CDR3 DNA is TGCGCCAGCAGAAGTGGGGTAGGGGGGCTCAGGGGTGGAACTGAAGCTTTCTTT.

This clonotype was found a few times. The chain is built from TRBV6-5 and TRBJ1-6, with D possibly matching TRBD1 (6 bases). The CDR3 spans 18 residues. The V end was cut by 3 bases, the J end by 4 bases, with 19 bases between. In germline, CDR1 is MNHEY, CDR2 SVGAGI. CDR3 amino acids: CASSYRLDRPNYNSPLHF. CDR3 nucleotides: TGTGCCAGCAGTTATCGACTGGACAGACCTAATTATAATTCACCCCTCCACTTT.

The genes are TRBV12-3 or TRBV12-4 and TRBJ2-7; maybe TRBD1 (6 bases). This CDR3 comprises 13 residues. V was clipped by 5 bases and J by 5 bases, with 13 bases between them. The CDR3 sequence: CASSNTGMNEQYF. The DNA of the CDR3 is TGTGCCAGCAGTAACACAGGGATGAACGAGCAGTACTTC.